This entry describes one T cell receptor (beta chain). The authors sequenced patients whose flow cytometry had shown CD8+CD57+ cell expansion. Genomic DNA was employed as the template in profiling TCR beta VDJ and CDR3. TCRdb ran MiXCR on the reads and lists one entry per CDR3 protein. The sample lists roughly 200,000 distinct CDR3 sequences; about 60% were seen once. This sample is drawn from a study of CD8+CD57+ T cells in acquired aplastic anemia. Trimming at V came to 3 bases and at J to 3 bases, leaving 6 bases not matched to a gene. The CDR3 has 15 amino acids. Germline CDR1 and CDR2: LNHNV and YYDKDF (reference sequence).

Input material: sorted CD4+, CD8+, or CD8+CD57+ T cells (not recorded which) from PBMCs. The chain combines TRBV15 with TRBJ2-7, with 9 bases aligning to TRBD1. The TCR was taken from a human donor with aplastic anemia. CDR3 nucleotide sequence: TGTGCCACCAGCAGGACACCGGGACAGGGCTACGAGCAGTACTTC. Translating gives CATSRTPGQGYEQYF.